The 7 T cell receptor beta chains given below trace back to one sample, sequenced in a study of T cells in localized non-small cell lung cancer. TCRdb's copy holds only in-frame clones and misses some; the assay was immunoSEQ multiplex PCR. This repertoire shows about 70,000 clones, roughly 80% found once; its top ten account for under 1.5%. Material: peripheral blood, obtained before any cancer treatment. All receptors derive from a female donor at least 60 years old with stage I lung adenocarcinoma.

The V call is TRBV5-4, the J call TRBJ2-3, with D tentatively TRBD2 (5 bases). V was pared by 2 bases and J by 4 bases, with 8 bases between. Per the germline V gene, CDR1 is SGHNT and CDR2 is YYREEE (reference sequence). The CDR3 loop spans 13 amino acids. The CDR3, as DNA: TGTGCCAGCAGCTTCCCGCGGGCAGATACGCAGTATTTT. This translates into CASSFPRADTQYF. Filled out from reference TRBV5-4 and TRBJ2-3, the complete variable domain reads ETGVTQSPTHLIKTRGQQVTLRCSSQSGHNTVSWYQQALGQGPQFIFQYYREEENGRGNFPPRFSGLQFPNYSSELNVNALELDDSALYLCASSFPRADTQYFGPGTRLTVL.

As for this clone: This CDR3 is also generated by other DNA sequences in the sample. The V call is TRBV7-9, the J call TRBJ2-3; D may be TRBD1 or TRBD2 (6 bases each). Trimming stripped 0 bases from V and 2 bases from J, with 9 bases between. The CDR3 is made up of 15 amino acids. Germline V gives CDR1 SEHNR, CDR2 FQNEAQ (reference sequence). CDR3 protein: CASSLAGGPTDTQYF. In DNA, the CDR3 is TGTGCCAGCAGCTTAGCCGGGGGCCCCACAGATACGCAGTATTTT.

The chain couples TRBV9 to TRBJ1-6; no firm D call. The CDR3 extends over 15 amino acids. Per the germline V gene, CDR1 is SGDLS and CDR2 is YYNGEE. Between the trimmed V and J ends, which lost 0 bases and 0 bases, there was a span of 4 bases. CDR3 residues: CASSVGSSYNSPLHF. The CDR3 coding sequence is TGTGCCAGCAGCGTAGGGAGCTCCTATAATTCACCCCTCCACTTT. Drawing the rest from reference TRBV9 and TRBJ1-6, the complete variable domain is DSGVTQTPKHLITATGQRVTLRCSPRSGDLSVYWYQQSLDQGLQFLIQYYNGEERAKGNILERFSAQQFPDLHSELNLSSLELGDSALYFCASSVGSSYNSPLHFGNGTRLTVT.

CDR3 residues: CASTRLGWENTEAFF. CDR3 bases: TGTGCCAGCACCCGCCTTGGTTGGGAGAACACTGAAGCTTTCTTT. The rearrangement uses TRBV5-5 and TRBJ1-1; D unresolved. V lost 6 bases to trimming and J lost 1 base, with 16 bases between them. Germline V lookup: CDR1 SGHKS, CDR2 YYEKEE (reference sequence). CDR3 length equals 15 residues.

V usage is TRBV5-1 and J usage is TRBJ2-7; 10 bases are shared with TRBD2. Losses at the gene ends were 3 bases for V and 5 bases for J; bases not matched to a gene: 5. The CDR3 is made up of 14 amino acids. CDR1 and CDR2 from the germline V gene are SGHRS and YFSETQ. CDR3 amino acids: CASSWSSGSDEQYF. The DNA of the CDR3 is TGCGCCAGCAGCTGGTCTAGCGGGAGTGACGAGCAGTACTTC.

This chain connects TRBV28 to TRBJ2-7, with D uncertain. Between the trimmed V and J ends, which lost 6 bases and 5 bases, there was a span of 14 bases. This CDR3 comprises 13 residues. Germline CDR1 and CDR2: MDHEN and SYDVKM. CDR3 nucleotide sequence: TGTGCCAGCAGCAGCCCCTCGGTGGACGAGCAGTACTTC. Translation gives CASSSPSVDEQYF.

The chain combines TRBV4-1 with TRBJ2-7; D is possibly TRBD1 (6 bases). The CDR3 has 13 amino acids. CDR1 MGHRA and CDR2 YSYEKL come from the germline V gene. The V gene lost 8 bases and the J gene lost 5 bases, with 16 bases spanning the gap. The CDR3 is CASAGEGVDEQYF. The DNA for the CDR3 is TGCGCCAGCGCAGGCGAGGGGGTCGACGAGCAGTACTTC.